Listed below are T cell receptor beta chains from one sample, sequenced in a study of T-cell reconstitution after alpha-beta-depleted transplantation in children. One entry per CDR3 protein results from TCRdb running MiXCR on the PCR reads. The data show roughly 180,000 distinct CDR3 sequences, 11% seen once. Here the sequenced sample was PBMCs, taken before TCRalphabeta/CD19-depleted stem cell transplant. These receptors were obtained from a boy aged 2 to 10 with acute myeloid leukemia, due to receive a stem cell transplant. Each CDR3 is given without its conserved first and last residue.

v_call cdr3_aa
TRBV3-1 ASSQDLQETQY
TRBV7-9 ASSAYTGVGYT
TRBV5-1 ASSLEGSNEQF
TRBV12-3/TRBV12-4 ASSFPGQGAVTQY
TRBV5-4 ASSLTSGVQETQY
TRBV7-9 ASREGTPHQY
TRBV21-1 AMTGLGETQY
TRBV2 ASSERGGANTEAF
TRBV12-3/TRBV12-4 ASSRSWRGSTDTQY
TRBV6-2/TRBV6-3 ATSRTGDNSPLH